These T cell receptor beta chains were read from a single sample in a study of post-analysis software for immune sequencing data. Each CDR3 protein is one row after TCRdb ran MiXCR on the PCR reads. The table includes about 800,000 distinct CDR3 sequences, just under 30% detected once. The specimen sequenced was blood. The receptors stem from a girl aged 5-17 years with multiple sclerosis. Each CDR3 is given without its conserved first and last residue. The D gene is left open where the match is weak. Clone size is shown for a subset of rows, as once, few, many or a class of expanded clone.

clone size,D gene,V gene,CDR3 protein
-,-,TRBV15,ATSRGGGGLETQY
-,TRBD1,TRBV10-3,AINSRTGGNSGYT
-,-,TRBV9,ASTLQEMGYGYT
few,-,TRBV5-1,ASNDEGGGYT
-,TRBD2,TRBV6-1,ASSRREGLHEQY
-,TRBD1,TRBV5-1,ASSSASGQGQETQY
-,-,TRBV27,ASSLSKSRETQY
-,-,TRBV14,ASSPPGFGFGIEETQY
-,TRBD1,TRBV7-2,ASSLKAGGLGGYT
-,TRBD2,TRBV2,ASTGTSGRAGNEQF
few,TRBD2,TRBV7-2,ASSLAWREGDTQY
few,-,TRBV20-1,SLRDLHSDTQY
-,-,TRBV12-3/TRBV12-4,ASSITALYSNQPQH
few,-,TRBV7-2,ASSPRPPRNTEAF
many,TRBD2,TRBV7-2,ASSLQLAGYYEQY